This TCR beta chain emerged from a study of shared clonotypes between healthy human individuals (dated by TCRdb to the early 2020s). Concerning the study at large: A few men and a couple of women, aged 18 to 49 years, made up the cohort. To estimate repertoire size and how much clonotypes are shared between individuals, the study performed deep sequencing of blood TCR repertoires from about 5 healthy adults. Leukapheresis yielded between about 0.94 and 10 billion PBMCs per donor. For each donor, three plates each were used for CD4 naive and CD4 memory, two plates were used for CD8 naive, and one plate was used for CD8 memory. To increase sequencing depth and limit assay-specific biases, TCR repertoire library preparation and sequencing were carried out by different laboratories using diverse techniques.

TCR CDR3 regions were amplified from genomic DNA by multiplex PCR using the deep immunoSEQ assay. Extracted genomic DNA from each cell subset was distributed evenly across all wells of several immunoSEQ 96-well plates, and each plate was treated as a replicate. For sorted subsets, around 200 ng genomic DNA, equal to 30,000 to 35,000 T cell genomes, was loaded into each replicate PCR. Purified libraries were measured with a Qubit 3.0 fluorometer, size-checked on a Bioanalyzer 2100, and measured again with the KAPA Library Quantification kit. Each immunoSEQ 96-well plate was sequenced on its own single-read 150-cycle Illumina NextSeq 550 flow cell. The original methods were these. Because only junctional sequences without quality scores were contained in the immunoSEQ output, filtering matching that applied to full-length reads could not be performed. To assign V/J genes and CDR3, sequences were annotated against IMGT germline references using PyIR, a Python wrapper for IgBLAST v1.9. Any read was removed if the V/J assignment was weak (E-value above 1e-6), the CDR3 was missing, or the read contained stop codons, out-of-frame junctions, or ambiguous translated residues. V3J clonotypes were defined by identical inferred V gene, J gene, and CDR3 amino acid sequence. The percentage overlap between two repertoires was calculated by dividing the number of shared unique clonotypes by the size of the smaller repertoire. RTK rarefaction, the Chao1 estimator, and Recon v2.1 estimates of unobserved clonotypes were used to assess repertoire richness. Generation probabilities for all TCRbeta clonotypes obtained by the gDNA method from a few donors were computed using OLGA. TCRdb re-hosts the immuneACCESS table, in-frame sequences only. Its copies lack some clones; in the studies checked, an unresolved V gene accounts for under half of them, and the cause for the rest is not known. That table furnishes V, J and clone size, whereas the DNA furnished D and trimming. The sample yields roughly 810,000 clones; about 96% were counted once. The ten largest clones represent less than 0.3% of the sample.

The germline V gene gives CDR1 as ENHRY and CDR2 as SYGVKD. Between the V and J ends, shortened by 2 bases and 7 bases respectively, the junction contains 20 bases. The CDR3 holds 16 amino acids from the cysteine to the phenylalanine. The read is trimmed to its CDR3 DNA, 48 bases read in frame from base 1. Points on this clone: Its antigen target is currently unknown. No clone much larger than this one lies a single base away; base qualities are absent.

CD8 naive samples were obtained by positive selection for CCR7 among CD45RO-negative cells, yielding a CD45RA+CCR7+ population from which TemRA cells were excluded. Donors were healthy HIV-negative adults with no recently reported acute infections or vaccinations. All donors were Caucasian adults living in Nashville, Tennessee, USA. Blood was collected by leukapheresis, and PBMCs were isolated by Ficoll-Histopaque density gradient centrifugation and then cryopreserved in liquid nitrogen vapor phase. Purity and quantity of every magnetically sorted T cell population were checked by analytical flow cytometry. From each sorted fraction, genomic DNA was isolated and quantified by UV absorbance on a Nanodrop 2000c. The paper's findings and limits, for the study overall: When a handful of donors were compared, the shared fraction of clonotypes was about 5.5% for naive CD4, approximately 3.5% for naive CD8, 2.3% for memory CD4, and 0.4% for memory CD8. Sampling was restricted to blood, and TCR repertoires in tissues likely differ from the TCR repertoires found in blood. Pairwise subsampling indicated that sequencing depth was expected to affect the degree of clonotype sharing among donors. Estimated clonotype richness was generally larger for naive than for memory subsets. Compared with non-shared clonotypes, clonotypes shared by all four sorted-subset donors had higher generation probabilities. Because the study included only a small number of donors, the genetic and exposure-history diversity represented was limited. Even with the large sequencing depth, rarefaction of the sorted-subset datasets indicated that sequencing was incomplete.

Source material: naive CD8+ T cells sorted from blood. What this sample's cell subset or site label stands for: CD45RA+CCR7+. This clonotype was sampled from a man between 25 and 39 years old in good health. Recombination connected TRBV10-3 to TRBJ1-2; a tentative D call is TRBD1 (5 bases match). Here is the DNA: TGTGCCATCAGTGAGGGGGGGGACGGAGACCGTCTTGGCTACACCTTC. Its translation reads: CAISEGGDGDRLGYTF.